This T cell receptor beta chain was retrieved from a study of cytomegalovirus exposure and HLA in healthy donors (dated by TCRdb to about 2017). At the level of the whole study: According to a later analysis, the 120 or so validation repertoires were produced on the same platform as the 600 to 850 repertoires of the first cohort. A separate validation cohort of roughly 120 different subjects was used in addition to the roughly 720-subject first cohort. High-throughput TCR immunosequencing, statistical association of individual TCRs with disease status, and machine learning were combined to predict cytomegalovirus infection status. The aim of the study was to test whether cataloging public T cell receptors could identify signatures of past pathogen exposure. Results the study describes overall, beyond this receptor: According to the authors, the approach could potentially be generalized to other disease states and immunological phenotypes. Of the cluster scores, about 94% were above 0 in a later analysis, which found that TCRs clustered in the first cohort also tended to co-occur in the 120 validation repertoires. The study gave a list of around 170 TCR beta chains associated with cytomegalovirus. Cytomegalovirus status was reported to be diagnosed by the classifier with high specificity and sensitivity in both the original and validation cohorts. A few of the identified cytomegalovirus-associated TCR beta chains were confirmed in vitro to be specific for cytomegalovirus antigens. Most TCR sequences were seen in very few donors, while some public TCRs were found in many individuals. All 120 or so repertoires were used to score co-occurrence in the validation cohort in a later analysis, because that analysis had no HLA typing for the cohort.

The donors belonged to the validation cohort of around 110 subjects, which was separate from the approximately 610-subject first cohort. Libraries came from the immunoSEQ multiplex PCR assay. In the authors' own workflow: A statistical classification framework was developed to diagnose cytomegalovirus status using the catalog of TCR beta chain sequences. TCRdb carries this immuneACCESS record with in-frame sequences only. Its versions omit some clonotypes, under half of them owing to an unresolved V gene in the studies checked, with the rest unexplained. The V and J calls and the clone size are those of that table, but D and trimming were determined from the DNA. This sample is represented by 97,000 or so clones; roughly nine tenths of them were singletons. The ten largest clones represent less than 7.5% of the sample. As for this clone: The specificity of this receptor is unknown. No base quality information exists; no much larger clone differs at one position.

From the germline V gene, CDR1 is SGHTA and CDR2 is FQGNSA. V lost 5 bases and J lost 4 bases; the stretch between them is 15 bases long. The CDR3 sequence holds 16 residues, the cysteine and phenylalanine included. Only the CDR3 region is kept as DNA, spanning 48 bases read in frame from base 1. This clonotype was sampled from a man between 18 and 35 years old in good health and CMV-seropositive. The chain was built from TRBV7-2 and TRBJ2-6; TRBD2 could be the D gene, as 5 bases match. Sample: PBMCs. The CDR3: CASSEGRASGANVLTF. The DNA reads as follows: TGTGCCAGCAGCGAAGGTCGGGCTAGCGGGGCCAACGTCCTGACTTTC.